Presented here are 30 T cell receptor beta chains from one specimen sequenced in a study of shared clonotypes between healthy human individuals. Method: immunoSEQ multiplex PCR; TCRdb's copy keeps in-frame clones and lacks some. The table records over a million clones, around 98% of them present only once. The sequencing input was naive CD4+ T cells sorted from blood. Noted subset: CD45RA+ positively selected. These TCRs come from a young man in good health.

Remarks on this clone: The same CDR3 arises from other DNA sequences in this sample as well. This chain joins TRBV9 and TRBJ2-3; D gene ambiguous. Trimming shortened V by 4 bases and J by 0 bases, and 6 bases separated the two germline ends. The CDR3 has 13 residues. Germline loops: CDR1 SGDLS, CDR2 YYNGEE. The CDR3 spells CASSLTSTDTQYF. In DNA form, the CDR3 reads TGTGCCAGCAGCCTAACTAGCACAGATACGCAGTATTTT.

The chain carries TRBV6-5 and TRBJ2-7; 7 bases are a match to TRBD1. CDR1 and CDR2 from the germline V gene are MNHEY and SVGAGI. V gave up 6 bases and J gave up 6 bases; unmatched junction bases: 8. There are 13 residues in the CDR3. CDR3 amino acids: CASSPQGSVEQYF. The CDR3 bases are TGTGCCAGCAGCCCACAGGGGTCGGTCGAGCAGTACTTC.

The chain uses TRBV5-1 and TRBJ2-3; D gene ambiguous. The CDR3 loop spans 12 amino acids. The V end lost 1 base, the J end lost 8 bases, and 8 bases lay between the germline ends. Germline assignment: CDR1 SGHRS and CDR2 YFSETQ. The CDR3 DNA follows: TGCGCCAGCAGCTTGTCTGTTAGTACGCAGTATTTT. Its protein is CASSLSVSTQYF.

J is TRBJ2-5 and V is TRBV19; 7 bases are shared with TRBD2. Germline V gives CDR1 LNHDA, CDR2 SQIVND (reference sequence). V shed 4 bases and J 4 bases; nucleotides not matched to a gene: 3. The CDR3 consists of 13 residues. The CDR3 region is CASSTLAAETQYF. In nucleotides, the CDR3 is TGTGCCAGTAGTACCCTAGCGGCAGAGACCCAGTACTTC.

The J gene is TRBJ2-7, the V gene TRBV7-2, with TRBD1 identical over 7 bases. This CDR3 has 14 residues. The V segment lost 6 bases and the J segment 3 bases; nucleotides outside the gene matches: 8. Looked up from germline, CDR1 is SGHTA and CDR2 is FQGNSA. CDR3 loop: CASSLSTGDYEQYF. In DNA form, the CDR3 reads TGTGCCAGCAGTCTTTCTACAGGGGACTACGAGCAGTACTTC.

A word on this clone: Other DNA sequences in the same sample also yield this CDR3. CDR3 amino acids: CASSPDRGRNQPQHF. Here the CDR3 DNA reads TGTGCCAGCAGTCCGGACAGGGGTCGAAATCAGCCCCAGCATTTT. This chain uses TRBV7-2 with TRBJ1-5, with 9 positions matching TRBD1. J was trimmed by 4 bases and V by 6 bases; bases with no gene match: 7. The germline gives CDR1 SGHTA, CDR2 FQGNSA. The CDR3 sequence is 15 residues long.

J is TRBJ2-2 and V is TRBV13; D perhaps matches TRBD1 (6 bases). Trimming took 5 bases from V and 0 from J, leaving 19 bases between them. Germline CDR1 PRHDT, CDR2 FYEKMQ (reference sequence). CDR3 length equals 18 residues. The CDR3 nucleotides are TGTGCCAGCAGCCCGAAGGGAGCAGGGGATGCGAACACCGGGGAGCTGTTTTTT. Its protein is CASSPKGAGDANTGELFF.

The gene calls are TRBV2 and TRBJ2-1; a weak D match, TRBD2 (7 bases). V was trimmed by 6 bases and J by 4 bases, leaving 19 bases between them. The CDR3 contains 16 residues. The germline V gene has CDR1 SNHLY and CDR2 FYNNEI. The chain's CDR3 is CASSVLWGGSYNEQFF. For the CDR3, the DNA is TGTGCCAGCAGCGTCCTCTGGGGGGGCTCGTACAATGAGCAGTTCTTC.

V and J are TRBV6-5 and TRBJ2-7; D possibly uses TRBD1 or TRBD2 (5 bases each). Germline V gene data show CDR1 as MNHEY and CDR2 as SVGAGI. Trimming took off 7 bases at V and 7 bases at J, with 11 bases between the two ends. The CDR3 loop spans 11 amino acids. CDR3 nucleotides: TGTGCCAGCAATCCGGGGCGGGAGCAGTACTTC. This codes for CASNPGREQYF.

The genes are TRBV28 and TRBJ1-1; D is unclear. CDR3 size: 13 residues. Germline V gene sequence: CDR1 MDHEN, CDR2 SYDVKM. The V and J ends lost 7 bases and 4 bases respectively, with 13 bases between them. The CDR3 spells CASMGFSGTEAFF. In DNA form, the CDR3 reads TGTGCCAGCATGGGTTTTTCGGGCACTGAAGCTTTCTTT.

CDR3 coding DNA: TGTGCCAGCAGCCGTGCCGACGAGCAGTACTTC. Protein sequence: CASSRADEQYF. The chain couples TRBV6-5 to TRBJ2-7; D ambiguous. CDR1 and CDR2 (germline): MNHEY, SVGAGI. The CDR3 extends over 11 amino acids. V was cut by 6 bases and J by 5 bases, with 8 bases left in between.

This chain connects TRBV18 to TRBJ2-7, with 7 bases aligning to TRBD1. From germline, CDR1 is KGHSH and CDR2 LQKENI. The CDR3 has 14 amino acids. The V segment lost 3 bases and the J segment 4 bases; nucleotides outside the gene matches: 6. Here the CDR3 reads CASSPLDRVYEQYF. CDR3 sequence (DNA): TGTGCCAGCTCACCCCTCGACAGGGTATACGAGCAGTACTTC.

The chain combines TRBV11-2 with TRBJ2-5; 8 bases map to TRBD1. Trimming took 5 bases from V and 6 from J; bases not matched to a gene: 11. This CDR3 region has 15 residues. Germline V gene sequence: CDR1 SGHAT, CDR2 FQNNGV. This CDR3 is CASSTRRGPGKTQYF. In DNA form, the CDR3 reads TGTGCCAGCAGCACCCGCAGGGGGCCGGGAAAGACCCAGTACTTC.

This chain uses TRBV7-9 with TRBJ2-7; 10 nucleotides agree with TRBD2. The CDR3 loop spans 15 amino acids. Germline-derived CDR1 and CDR2 are SEHNR and FQNEAQ (reference sequence). The V and J ends lost 5 bases and 6 bases, in that order; junction bases with no gene match: 10. Here the CDR3 DNA reads TGTGCCAGCAGCCGGACGGGACTAGCGTCACCCGAGCAGTACTTC. As protein: CASSRTGLASPEQYF.

The CDR3 reads CASLLVAGVNEQFF. The DNA of the CDR3 is TGTGCCAGCCTGCTAGTAGCGGGAGTGAATGAGCAGTTCTTC. The V call is TRBV6-1, the J call TRBJ2-1, with TRBD2 identical over 9 bases. From germline, CDR1 is MNHNS and CDR2 SASEGT. V lost 8 bases to trimming and J lost 7 bases; unmatched junction nucleotides: 9. CDR3 length: 14 amino acids.

The chain carries TRBV4-1 and TRBJ1-1; 10 bases map to TRBD1. From germline, CDR1 is MGHRA and CDR2 YSYEKL. V lost 3 bases and J lost 5; bases outside the gene matches: 6. CDR3 size: 15 residues. CDR3 in amino acids: CASSQVGQGRTEAFF. CDR3 sequence (DNA): TGCGCCAGCAGCCAGGTGGGACAGGGGAGAACTGAAGCTTTCTTT.

As regards this clone: This sample also contains other DNA sequences that code for the same CDR3. In DNA, the CDR3 is TGCAGCGTTTTCTCTGGGGCCAACGTCCTGACTTTC. Encoded protein: CSVFSGANVLTF. V gene TRBV29-1 combines with J gene TRBJ2-6; no definite D call. The CDR3 length is 12 residues. The V end lost 5 bases, the J end lost 0 bases, and 2 bases lay between the germline ends. Per germline, CDR1 SQVTM and CDR2 ANQGSEA.

This clone was recorded only once. The J gene is TRBJ2-2, the V gene TRBV6-1; D might be TRBD2 (5 bases). The CDR3 covers 15 residues. Germline V gives CDR1 MNHNS, CDR2 SASEGT. V gave up 6 bases and J gave up 1 base, with 12 bases separating them. CDR3 DNA sequence: TGTGCCAGCAGCCTGAGGGCGGGGAACACCGGGGAGCTGTTTTTT. The encoded protein is CASSLRAGNTGELFF.

This clone was seen just once. The chain is built from TRBV7-3 and TRBJ2-1, with D perhaps matching TRBD1 or TRBD2 (5 bases each). V gave up 5 bases and J gave up 4 bases, with 24 bases separating them. Germline-derived CDR1 and CDR2 are SGHTA and FQGTGA. This CDR3 contains 18 residues. The CDR3 reads CASSPRGPSPGPYNEQFF. The CDR3 bases are TGTGCCAGCAGCCCCCGTGGCCCGTCCCCGGGGCCATACAATGAGCAGTTCTTC. The full variable domain, with the rest looked up from reference TRBV7-3 and TRBJ2-1, is GAGVSQTPSNKVTEKGKYVELRCDPISGHTALYWYRQSLGQGPEFLIYFQGTGAADDSGLPNDRFFAVRPEGSVSTLKIQRTERGDSAVYLCASSPRGPSPGPYNEQFFGPGTRLTVL.

This rearrangement joins TRBV5-4 to TRBJ2-1, with D possibly matching TRBD2 (5 bases). The CDR3 is 15 residues long. V was cut by 4 bases and J by 5 bases, with 16 bases left in between. Per germline, CDR1 SGHNT and CDR2 YYREEE (reference sequence). The CDR3 DNA reads TGTGCCAGCAGCCCCGGACTCCTCCCGGACAATGAGCAGTTCTTC. Its translation is CASSPGLLPDNEQFF.

The CDR3 bases are TGTGCCAGCAGTCTTATAGCGGACAGTAGCACAGATACGCAGTATTTT. It encodes CASSLIADSSTDTQYF. The rearrangement joins TRBV7-2 to TRBJ2-3; D may correspond to TRBD1 or TRBD2 (6 bases each). V lost 6 bases and J 0 bases, leaving 16 bases between the germline ends. Germline-derived CDR1 and CDR2 are SGHTA and FQGNSA. This CDR3 is 16 amino acids long.

V usage is TRBV7-3 and J usage is TRBJ2-1; D unresolved. The CDR3 length is 14 residues. Trimming removed 1 base from V and 3 bases from J, with 7 bases in between. CDR1 and CDR2 (germline): SGHTA, FQGTGA. CDR3: CASSLRPHYNEQFF. The CDR3 region has the DNA TGTGCCAGCAGCTTAAGGCCCCACTACAATGAGCAGTTCTTC. The full variable domain, in which reference TRBV7-3 and TRBJ2-1 provide the parts outside the CDR3, is GAGVSQTPSNKVTEKGKYVELRCDPISGHTALYWYRQSLGQGPEFLIYFQGTGAADDSGLPNDRFFAVRPEGSVSTLKIQRTERGDSAVYLCASSLRPHYNEQFFGPGTRLTVL.

In this sample, this clone turned up once. The chain employs TRBV5-1 and TRBJ2-7; 10 nucleotides match TRBD2. Per the germline V gene, CDR1 is SGHRS and CDR2 is YFSETQ. Trimming cost V 3 bases and J 7 bases; bases outside gene matches: 13. This CDR3 has 16 amino acids. The CDR3 loop reads CASSSYESGSGREQYF. The CDR3 DNA sequence: TGCGCCAGCAGCTCCTACGAGTCGGGTAGCGGGAGGGAGCAGTACTTC.

Worth noting for this clone: Additional DNA sequences in this sample encode the identical CDR3. The rearrangement links TRBV19 to TRBJ2-5; D may be TRBD2 (5 bases). This CDR3 has 12 amino acids. With 3 bases removed from V and 5 bases from J, the gap between germline ends came to 7 bases. Germline V gene sequence: CDR1 LNHDA, CDR2 SQIVND (reference sequence). CDR3 bases: TGTGCCAGTAGTATTACGGGGGAGACCCAGTACTTC. Protein: CASSITGETQYF.

The count of this clone is one. The V gene is TRBV11-3, the J gene TRBJ2-1; 10 positions agree with TRBD2. Trimming took 5 bases from V and 8 from J; bases not matched to a gene: 15. The CDR3 is 17 amino acids. CDR1 and CDR2 from the germline V gene are SGHNT and YENEEA. The DNA for the CDR3 is TGTGCCAGCAGCCCGGTGGGGCTAGCGGGAGAAAAGGATGAGCAGTTCTTC. Protein product: CASSPVGLAGEKDEQFF.

On this clone itself: The sample holds other DNA sequences that translate to the same CDR3. This chain connects TRBV9 to TRBJ2-7; 10 bases are a match to TRBD1. The CDR3 contains 15 residues. Germline V lookup: CDR1 SGDLS, CDR2 YYNGEE. V shed 0 bases and J 2 bases; nucleotides not matched to a gene: 2. CDR3 protein: CASSVEGTGAYEQYF. As DNA, the CDR3 is TGTGCCAGCAGCGTAGAAGGGACAGGGGCCTACGAGCAGTACTTC.

The chain has TRBV5-1 and TRBJ2-7; TRBD2 aligns across 10 bases. The CDR3 contains 16 residues. CDR1 SGHRS and CDR2 YFSETQ come from the germline V gene. V dropped 0 bases and J dropped 4; count of bases not matched to a gene: 7. The CDR3 sequence: CASSLVLASGSYEQYF. CDR3 sequence (DNA): TGCGCCAGCAGCTTGGTCTTGGCTAGCGGGAGTTACGAGCAGTACTTC.

This clone has just one count. The CDR3 reads CASSLGLAGTPGELFF. CDR3 in DNA: TGTGCCAGCAGCCTCGGACTAGCGGGAACCCCCGGGGAGCTGTTTTTT. V is TRBV7-9 and J is TRBJ2-2; 12 nucleotides match TRBD2. J was trimmed by 6 bases and V by 5 bases; bases with no gene match: 7. Germline V gene sequence: CDR1 SEHNR, CDR2 FQNEAQ (reference sequence). The CDR3 consists of 16 residues.

The rearrangement joins TRBV6-1 to TRBJ2-1, with 11 bases that match TRBD1. Trimming took 5 bases from V and 6 from J; bases not matched to a gene: 6. The CDR3 is 15 amino acids. The germline V gene encodes CDR1 MNHNS and CDR2 SASEGT. The CDR3 bases are TGTGCCAGCAGTCTACGGACAGGGGGCTCCAATGAGCAGTTCTTC. It is translated as CASSLRTGGSNEQFF.

Written as DNA, the CDR3 is TGTGCCAGCAGCTTGGCGGCGGGAAGGACAGATACGCAGTATTTT. Protein sequence: CASSLAAGRTDTQYF. The rearrangement links TRBV5-5 to TRBJ2-3, with a tentative D call TRBD2 (6 bases). Between the trimmed V and J ends, which lost 0 bases and 3 bases, there was a span of 11 bases. CDR1 and CDR2 (germline): SGHKS, YYEKEE (reference sequence). The CDR3 has 15 amino acids.